This TCR beta chain was sequenced during a study of neoadjuvant anti-PD-1 for oral cavity cancer. Time point meaning: after neoadjuvant nivolumab, at surgical resection. This CDR3 has 14 residues. The ends were cut back, 4 bases at V and 2 bases at J, with 12 bases in the middle. Germline V gene sequence: CDR1 SGHTA, CDR2 FQGNSA. TCRdb's table, derived via immunoSEQ multiplex PCR, lists solely in-frame clones and lacks some. This table has approximately 13,000 clones, over 60% appearing once. The J gene is TRBJ2-7, the V gene TRBV7-2; D perhaps matches TRBD2 (6 bases). The receptor was isolated from a person aged 35 to 85 with oral cavity squamous cell carcinoma. This specimen consisted of PBMCs, obtained after nivolumab (anti-PD-1) treatment. CDR3: CASSSRDLTYEQYF. The CDR3 DNA reads as TGTGCCAGCAGCTCCCGGGACTTAACCTACGAGCAGTACTTC. Full variable domain (missing parts from reference TRBV7-2 and TRBJ2-7): GAGVSQSPSNKVTEKGKDVELRCDPISGHTALYWYRQSLGQGLEFLIYFQGNSAPDKSGLPSDRFSAERTGGSVSTLTIQRTQQEDSAVYLCASSSRDLTYEQYFGPGTRLTVT.